This TCR beta chain was recorded in a study of shared clonotypes between healthy human individuals. Overall study context: Those who served as donors were a couple of women and a few men between the ages of 18 and 49. Findings and limits, study-wide: Naive subsets typically showed greater estimated richness than memory subsets.

With regard to this clone: What it binds is not known.

Healthy adults negative for HIV, lacking recent acute infections or vaccinations, served as donors. From germline, CDR1 is MDHEN and CDR2 SYDVKM. The CDR3 sequence is 15 residues long. Deletions cut 3 bases from V and 3 bases from J, with 15 bases between. Deep level was the assay's run setting. Sequenced by immunoSEQ multiplex PCR; TCRdb stores in-frame clones only, minus some. Here the sample spans more than 2,000,000 clones, about 92% being singletons. The rearrangement uses TRBV28 and TRBJ2-7, with D possibly matching TRBD2 (7 bases). Specimen: naive CD4+ T cells sorted from blood. Subset indicated: CD45RA+ positively selected. The receptor comes from a man in his late teens or twenties in good health. The CDR3: CASSFGGPPNYEQYF. The CDR3 DNA follows: TGTGCCAGCAGTTTCGGGGGGCCCCCCAACTACGAGCAGTACTTC.